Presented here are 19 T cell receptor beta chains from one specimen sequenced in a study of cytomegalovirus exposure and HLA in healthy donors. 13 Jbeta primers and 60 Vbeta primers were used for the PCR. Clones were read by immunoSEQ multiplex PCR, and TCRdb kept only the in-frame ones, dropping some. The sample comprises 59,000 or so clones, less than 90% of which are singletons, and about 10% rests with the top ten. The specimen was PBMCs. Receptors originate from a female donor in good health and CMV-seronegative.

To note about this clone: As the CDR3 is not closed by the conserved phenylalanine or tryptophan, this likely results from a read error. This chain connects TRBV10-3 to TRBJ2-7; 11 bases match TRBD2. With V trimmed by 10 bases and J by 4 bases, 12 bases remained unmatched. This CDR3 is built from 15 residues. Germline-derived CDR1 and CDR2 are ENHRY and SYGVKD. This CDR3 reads CATTGETSGRYEQYL. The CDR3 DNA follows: TGTGCCACCACAGGGGAAACTAGCGGGAGATACGAGCAGTACCTC.

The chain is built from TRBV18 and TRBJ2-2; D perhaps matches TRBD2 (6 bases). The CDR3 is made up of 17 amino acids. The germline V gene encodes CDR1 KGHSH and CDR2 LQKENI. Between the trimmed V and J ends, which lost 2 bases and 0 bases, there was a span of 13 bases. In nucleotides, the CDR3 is TGTGCCAGCTCACCATCGGAGGGGCTCGCGAACACCGGGGAGCTGTTTTTT. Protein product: CASSPSEGLANTGELFF.

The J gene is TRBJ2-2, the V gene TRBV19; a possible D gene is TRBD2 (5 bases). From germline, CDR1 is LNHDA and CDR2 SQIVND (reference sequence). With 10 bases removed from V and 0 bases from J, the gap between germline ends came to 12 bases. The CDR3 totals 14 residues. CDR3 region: CATRAVSNTGELFF. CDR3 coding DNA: TGTGCCACTCGAGCGGTATCGAACACCGGGGAGCTGTTTTTT.

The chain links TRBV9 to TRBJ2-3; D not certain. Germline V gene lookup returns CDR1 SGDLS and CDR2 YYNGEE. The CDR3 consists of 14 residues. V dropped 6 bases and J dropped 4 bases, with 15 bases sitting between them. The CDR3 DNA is TGTGCCAGCACCGACACGCCATACGCAGATACGCAGTATTTT. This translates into CASTDTPYADTQYF.

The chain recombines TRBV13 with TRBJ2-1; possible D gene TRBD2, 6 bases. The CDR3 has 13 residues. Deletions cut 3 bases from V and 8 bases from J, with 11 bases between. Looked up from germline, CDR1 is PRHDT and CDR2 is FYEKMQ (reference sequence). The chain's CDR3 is CASSLRRGDEQFF. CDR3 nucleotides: TGTGCCAGCAGCTTGCGGCGGGGAGATGAGCAGTTCTTC.

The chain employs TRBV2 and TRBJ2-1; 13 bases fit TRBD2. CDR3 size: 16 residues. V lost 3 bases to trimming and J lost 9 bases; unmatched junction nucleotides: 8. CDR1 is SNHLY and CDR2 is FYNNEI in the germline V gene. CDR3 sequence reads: CASSEFRLAGGGEQFF. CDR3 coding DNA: TGTGCCAGCAGTGAGTTTCGACTAGCGGGAGGTGGTGAGCAGTTCTTC.

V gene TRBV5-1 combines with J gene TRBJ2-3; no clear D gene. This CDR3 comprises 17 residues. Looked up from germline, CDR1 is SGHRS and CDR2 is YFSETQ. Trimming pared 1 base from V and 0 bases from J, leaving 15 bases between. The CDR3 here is CASSLLTVGSSTDTQYF. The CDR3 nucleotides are TGCGCCAGCAGCTTGCTTACAGTAGGCTCTAGCACAGATACGCAGTATTTT.

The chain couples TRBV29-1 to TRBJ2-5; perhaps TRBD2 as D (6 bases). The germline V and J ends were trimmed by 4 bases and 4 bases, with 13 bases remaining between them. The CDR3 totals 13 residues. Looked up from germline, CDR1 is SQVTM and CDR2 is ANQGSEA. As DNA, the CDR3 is TGCAGCGTTGTGGGGGGTGGAATAGAGACCCAGTACTTC. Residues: CSVVGGGIETQYF.

CDR3 sequence: CASSSRTGGPREKLFF. The CDR3 DNA follows: TGTGCCAGCAGCTCCCGGACAGGGGGCCCTAGGGAAAAACTGTTTTTT. V gene TRBV5-8 combines with J gene TRBJ1-4, with TRBD1 matching 11 bases. The CDR3 is made up of 16 amino acids. Trimming removed 3 bases from V and 8 bases from J; junction bases left unmatched: 9. Germline V CDR1 and CDR2: SGHTS, YDEGEE.

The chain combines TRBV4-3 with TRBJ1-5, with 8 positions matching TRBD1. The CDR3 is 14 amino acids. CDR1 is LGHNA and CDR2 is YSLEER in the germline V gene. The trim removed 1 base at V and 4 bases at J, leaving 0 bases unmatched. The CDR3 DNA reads TGCGCCAGCAGCCAAGGACAGGGGAATCAGCCCCAGCATTTT. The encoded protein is CASSQGQGNQPQHF.

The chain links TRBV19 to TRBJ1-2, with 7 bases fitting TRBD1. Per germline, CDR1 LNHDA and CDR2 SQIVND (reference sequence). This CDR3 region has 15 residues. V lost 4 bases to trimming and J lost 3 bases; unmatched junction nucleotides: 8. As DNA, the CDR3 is TGTGCCAGTAGTACCATCGGACAGGCCGACTATGGCTACACCTTC. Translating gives CASSTIGQADYGYTF.

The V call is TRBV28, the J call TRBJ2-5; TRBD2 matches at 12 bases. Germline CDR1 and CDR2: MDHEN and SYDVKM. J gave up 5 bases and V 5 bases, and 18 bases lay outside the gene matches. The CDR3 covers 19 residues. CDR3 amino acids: CASSPIRLAGGIRGETQYF. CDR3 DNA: TGTGCCAGCAGTCCAATTCGGCTAGCGGGAGGGATAAGAGGGGAGACCCAGTACTTC.

CDR3 protein: CASSPPRVANSPLHF. The CDR3 nucleotides are TGTGCCAGCTCACCACCCCGAGTCGCTAATTCACCCCTCCACTTT. The chain carries TRBV18 and TRBJ1-6, with D hard to call. The CDR3 extends over 15 amino acids. Germline CDR1 reads KGHSH; CDR2 reads LQKENI. V was cut by 0 bases and J by 6 bases, with 9 bases left in between. The whole variable domain, filled in from reference TRBV18 and TRBJ1-6, reads NAGVMQNPRHLVRRRGQEARLRCSPMKGHSHVYWYRQLPEEGLKFMVYLQKENIIDESGMPKERFSAEFPKEGPSILRIQQVVRGDSAAYFCASSPPRVANSPLHFGNGTRLTVT.

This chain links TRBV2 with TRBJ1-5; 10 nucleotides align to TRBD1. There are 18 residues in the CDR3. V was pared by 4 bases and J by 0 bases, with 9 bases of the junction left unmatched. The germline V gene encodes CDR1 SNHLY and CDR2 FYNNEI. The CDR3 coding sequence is TGTGCCAGCAGTGTTCCGGGACAGGGGACTTATAGCAATCAGCCCCAGCATTTT. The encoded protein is CASSVPGQGTYSNQPQHF. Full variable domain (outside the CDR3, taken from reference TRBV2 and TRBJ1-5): EPEVTQTPSHQVTQMGQEVILRCVPISNHLYFYWYRQILGQKVEFLVSFYNNEISEKSEIFDDQFSVERPDGSNFTLKIRSTKLEDSAMYFCASSVPGQGTYSNQPQHFGDGTRLSIL.

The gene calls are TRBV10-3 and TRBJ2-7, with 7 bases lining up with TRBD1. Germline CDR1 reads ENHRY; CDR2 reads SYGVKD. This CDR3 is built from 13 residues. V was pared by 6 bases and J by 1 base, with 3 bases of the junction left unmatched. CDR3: CAIRGTDSYEQYF. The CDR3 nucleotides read TGTGCCATCAGAGGGACAGATTCCTACGAGCAGTACTTC.

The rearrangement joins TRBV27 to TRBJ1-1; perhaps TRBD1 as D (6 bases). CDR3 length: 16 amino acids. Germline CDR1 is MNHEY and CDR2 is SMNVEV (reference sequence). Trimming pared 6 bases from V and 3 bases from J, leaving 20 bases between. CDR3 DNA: TGTGCCAGCAGCTCTCTCCCTCAGGGGATGGACACTGAAGCTTTCTTT. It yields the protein CASSSLPQGMDTEAFF.

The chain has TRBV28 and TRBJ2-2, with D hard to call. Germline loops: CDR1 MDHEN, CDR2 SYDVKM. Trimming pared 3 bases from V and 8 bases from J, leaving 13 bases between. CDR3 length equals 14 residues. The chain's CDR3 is CASSLTQVRGELFF. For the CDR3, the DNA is TGTGCCAGCAGTTTGACTCAAGTCAGAGGGGAGCTGTTTTTT.

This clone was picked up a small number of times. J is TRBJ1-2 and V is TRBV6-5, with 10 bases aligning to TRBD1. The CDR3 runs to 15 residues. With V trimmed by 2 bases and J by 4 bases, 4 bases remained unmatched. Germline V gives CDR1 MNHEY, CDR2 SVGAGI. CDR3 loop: CASSYGQGGGYGYTF. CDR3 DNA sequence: TGTGCCAGCAGTTACGGACAGGGGGGCGGCTATGGCTACACCTTC.

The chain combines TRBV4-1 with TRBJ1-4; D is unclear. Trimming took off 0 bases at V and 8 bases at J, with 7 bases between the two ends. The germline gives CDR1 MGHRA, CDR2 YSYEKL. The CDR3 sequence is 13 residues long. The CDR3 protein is CASSQDQAEKLFF. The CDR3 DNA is TGCGCCAGCAGCCAAGACCAAGCCGAAAAACTGTTTTTT.